This passage covers 18 T cell receptor beta chains from one sample sequenced in a study of blood T cell repertoires in COVID-19. Data came from immunoSEQ multiplex PCR; TCRdb stores just in-frame clones and leaves some out. Of approximately 140,000 clones detected, around 87% appear once; the ten largest clones hold approximately 6.5%. The sequencing input was peripheral blood. These receptors all stem from a man older than 75 with acute or convalescent COVID-19.

The CDR3 region has the DNA TGCAGCGTTAAGACAGGGTCGGGGTATGGCTACACCTTC. Encoded protein: CSVKTGSGYGYTF. This chain joins TRBV29-1 and TRBJ1-2; 7 bases line up with TRBD1. Germline V gene data show CDR1 as SQVTM and CDR2 as ANQGSEA. The CDR3 loop spans 13 amino acids. With V trimmed by 5 bases and J by 5 bases, 8 bases remained unmatched.

The chain links TRBV29-1 to TRBJ1-5, with 8 bases identical to TRBD1. In germline, CDR1 is SQVTM, CDR2 ANQGSEA. CDR3 size: 12 residues. Trimming cost V 7 bases and J 7 bases; bases outside gene matches: 6. The CDR3 DNA follows: TGCAGCGCCGGACAGGGAGACCAGCCCCAGCATTTT. Its translation: CSAGQGDQPQHF.

The chain has TRBV25-1 and TRBJ2-7; no reliable D call. Germline assignment: CDR1 MGHDK and CDR2 SYGVNS. V gave up 3 bases and J gave up 3 bases, with 9 bases separating them. CDR3 length: 13 amino acids. Here the CDR3 reads CASSEGSGYEQYF. The CDR3 nucleotides are TGTGCCAGCAGTGAGGGTTCAGGCTACGAGCAGTACTTC.

The chain has TRBV5-1 and TRBJ2-3; D not resolved. This CDR3 has 15 residues. Germline assignment: CDR1 SGHRS and CDR2 YFSETQ. Trimming shortened V by 4 bases and J by 2 bases, and 14 bases separated the two germline ends. The CDR3 DNA follows: TGCGCCAGCAGCCCCGAGGTGAACCCCACAGATACGCAGTATTTT. It codes for CASSPEVNPTDTQYF.

The gene calls are TRBV9 and TRBJ1-4; a weak D match, TRBD1 (6 bases). V was trimmed by 4 bases and J by 0 bases, leaving 10 bases between them. The CDR3 consists of 15 residues. The germline CDR1 and CDR2 sequences are SGDLS and YYNGEE. The CDR3 coding sequence is TGTGCCAGCAGCTTACAGGGTACAACTAATGAAAAACTGTTTTTT. Residues: CASSLQGTTNEKLFF.

The J gene is TRBJ1-2, the V gene TRBV6-5; no reliable D call. V shed 6 bases and J shed 4 bases, with 9 bases lying between them. The CDR3 is made up of 12 amino acids. Germline V CDR1 and CDR2: MNHEY, SVGAGI. In DNA form, the CDR3 reads TGTGCCAGCAGAGAGGGAATCTATGGCTACACCTTC. This codes for CASREGIYGYTF.

V usage is TRBV10-3 and J usage is TRBJ2-5, with D unclear. The length of the CDR3 is 15 residues. Trimming shortened V by 0 bases and J by 7 bases, and 15 bases separated the two germline ends. CDR1 and CDR2 (germline): ENHRY, SYGVKD. The CDR3 here is CAISESLHLPRTQYF. CDR3 nucleotides: TGTGCCATCAGTGAGTCGTTACATCTTCCCAGGACCCAGTACTTC.

The CDR3 region is CASSLASGGLPTSSYNEQFF. CDR3 DNA sequence: TGCGCCAGCAGCTTGGCTAGCGGGGGCCTACCTACGAGCTCCTACAATGAGCAGTTCTTC. The V and J genes are TRBV5-1 and TRBJ2-1; TRBD2 matches at 10 bases. The CDR3 extends over 20 amino acids. Germline CDR1 and CDR2: SGHRS and YFSETQ. The trim removed 0 bases at V and 0 bases at J, leaving 12 bases unmatched.

The CDR3 DNA reads TGCAGCGTTAACGGCGACTACTCTACAGATACGCAGTATTTT. This sequence encodes CSVNGDYSTDTQYF. The chain links TRBV29-1 to TRBJ2-3; D is possibly TRBD2 (5 bases). This CDR3 region has 14 residues. Germline-derived CDR1 and CDR2 are SQVTM and ANQGSEA. Deletions cut 5 bases from V and 3 bases from J, with 15 bases between.

This clone was seen just once. The chain employs TRBV11-2 and TRBJ2-1; 7 bases map to TRBD1. From germline, CDR1 is SGHAT and CDR2 FQNNGV. The CDR3 is 16 amino acids. The junction had 9 bases not matched to a gene; V was cut back by 5 bases and J by 2 bases. This CDR3 reads CASSPLGTETYNEQFF. Written as DNA, the CDR3 is TGTGCCAGCAGCCCCCTCGGGACAGAAACCTACAATGAGCAGTTCTTC.

J is TRBJ2-7 and V is TRBV5-1; 9 nucleotides match TRBD1. This CDR3 is built from 15 residues. Germline V gene lookup returns CDR1 SGHRS and CDR2 YFSETQ. The junction had 2 bases not matched to a gene; V was cut back by 0 bases and J by 1 base. Written as DNA, the CDR3 is TGCGCCAGCAGCTTGGATGGGACAGGGTCCTACGAGCAGTACTTC. This translates into CASSLDGTGSYEQYF.

There are a few counts of this clone. The rearrangement joins TRBV12-3 or TRBV12-4 to TRBJ1-6; D possibly corresponds to TRBD1 (5 bases). The ends were cut back, 8 bases at V and 4 bases at J, with 9 bases in the middle. The CDR3 spans 13 residues. The CDR3 sequence: CASQQEYNSPLHF. As DNA, the CDR3 is TGTGCCAGCCAACAGGAGTATAATTCACCCCTCCACTTT.

The chain uses TRBV6-5 and TRBJ2-2, with 8 bases fitting TRBD2. In germline, CDR1 is MNHEY, CDR2 SVGAGI. V lost 0 bases to trimming and J lost 6 bases; unmatched junction nucleotides: 6. The CDR3 loop spans 16 amino acids. The CDR3 DNA sequence: TGTGCCAGCAGTTACTCCGGCGGGGGGTGGTCCGGGGAGCTGTTTTTT. It yields the protein CASSYSGGGWSGELFF.

By share of the sample, this clone is medium-sized. Here the CDR3 reads CASSQVTGKNNQPQHF. The CDR3 nucleotides read TGCGCCAGCAGCCAAGTAACAGGGAAAAACAATCAGCCCCAGCATTTT. The V gene is TRBV4-1, the J gene TRBJ1-5; a weak D match, TRBD1 (6 bases). The V end lost 1 base, the J end lost 3 bases, and 13 bases lay between the germline ends. From germline, CDR1 is MGHRA and CDR2 YSYEKL. The CDR3 has 16 amino acids.

The genes are TRBV15 and TRBJ2-1; 9 bases are a match to TRBD2. J gave up 6 bases and V 0 bases, and 15 bases lay outside the gene matches. Germline CDR1 and CDR2: LNHNV and YYDKDF (reference sequence). CDR3 size: 19 residues. The CDR3 nucleotides are TGTGCCACCAGCAGAGATCGCCCCTTACGGGCTAGCGGGACCAATGAGCAGTTCTTC. Amino acids: CATSRDRPLRASGTNEQFF.

The chain has TRBV7-9 and TRBJ2-5; 8 bases are shared with TRBD1. This CDR3 comprises 16 residues. The germline CDR1 and CDR2 sequences are SEHNR and FQNEAQ (reference sequence). Unmatched junction bases numbered 10, after V lost 5 bases and J lost 2 bases. Here the CDR3 DNA reads TGTGCCAGCAGCCTACCCTTAACAGGGGGGCAAGAGACCCAGTACTTC. Amino acid sequence: CASSLPLTGGQETQYF.

The table lists this clone with a few counts. The chain recombines TRBV28 with TRBJ1-2; D remains unclear. CDR1 is MDHEN, CDR2 SYDVKM, per germline. The V gene lost 1 base and the J gene lost 10 bases, with 16 bases spanning the gap. The CDR3 covers 14 residues. This CDR3 reads CASSLLAASMDYTF. As DNA, the CDR3 is TGTGCCAGCAGTTTATTGGCAGCGTCTATGGACTACACCTTC.

The sample holds a few counts of this clone. This chain links TRBV7-8 with TRBJ1-6; D remains ambiguous. V was trimmed by 3 bases and J by 7 bases, leaving 4 bases between them. CDR3 length equals 12 residues. Germline CDR1 reads SGHVS; CDR2 reads FQNEAQ. CDR3 in amino acids: CASSFLNSPLHF. CDR3 coding DNA: TGTGCCAGCAGCTTCCTCAATTCACCCCTCCACTTT. The complete variable domain, with remaining parts taken from reference TRBV7-8 and TRBJ1-6, reads GAGVSQSPRYKVAKRGQDVALRCDPISGHVSLFWYQQALGQGPEFLTYFQNEAQLDKSGLPSDRFFAERPEGSVSTLKIQRTQQEDSAVYLCASSFLNSPLHFGNGTRLTVT.